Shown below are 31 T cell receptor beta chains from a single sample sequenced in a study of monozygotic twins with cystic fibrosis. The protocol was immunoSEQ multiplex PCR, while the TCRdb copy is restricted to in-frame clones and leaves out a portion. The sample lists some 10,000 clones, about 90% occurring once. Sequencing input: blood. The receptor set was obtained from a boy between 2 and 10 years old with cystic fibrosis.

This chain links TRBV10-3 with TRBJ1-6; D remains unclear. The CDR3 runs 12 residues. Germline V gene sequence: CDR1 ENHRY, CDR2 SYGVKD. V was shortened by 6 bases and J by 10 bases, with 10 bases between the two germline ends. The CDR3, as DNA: TGTGCCATCAGGGAGGGAGGCTCACCCCTCCACTTT. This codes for CAIREGGSPLHF.

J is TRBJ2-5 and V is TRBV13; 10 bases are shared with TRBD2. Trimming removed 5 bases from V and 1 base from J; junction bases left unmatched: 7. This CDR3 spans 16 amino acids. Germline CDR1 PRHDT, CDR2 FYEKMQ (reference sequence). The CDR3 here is CASSPSSGGTQETQYF. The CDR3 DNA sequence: TGTGCCAGCAGCCCCTCTAGCGGGGGAACCCAAGAGACCCAGTACTTC.

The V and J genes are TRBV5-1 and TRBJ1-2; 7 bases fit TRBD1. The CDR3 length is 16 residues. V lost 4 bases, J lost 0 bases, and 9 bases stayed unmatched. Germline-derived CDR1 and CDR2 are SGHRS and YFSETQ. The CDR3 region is CASSKSGTVTNYGYTF. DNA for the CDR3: TGCGCCAGCAGCAAATCCGGGACAGTCACTAACTATGGCTACACCTTC.

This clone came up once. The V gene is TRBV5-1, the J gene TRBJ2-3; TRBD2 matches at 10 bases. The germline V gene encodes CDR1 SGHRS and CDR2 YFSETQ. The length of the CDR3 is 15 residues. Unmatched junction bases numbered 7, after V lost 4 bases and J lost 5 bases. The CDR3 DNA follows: TGCGCCAGCAGCCCAGAGCGGGGGGGCCGAGATACGCAGTATTTT. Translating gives CASSPERGGRDTQYF. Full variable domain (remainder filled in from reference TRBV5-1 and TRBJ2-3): KAGVTQTPRYLIKTRGQQVTLSCSPISGHRSVSWYQQTPGQGLQFLFEYFSETQRNKGNFPGRFSGRQFSNSRSEMNVSTLELGDSALYLCASSPERGGRDTQYFGPGTRLTVL.

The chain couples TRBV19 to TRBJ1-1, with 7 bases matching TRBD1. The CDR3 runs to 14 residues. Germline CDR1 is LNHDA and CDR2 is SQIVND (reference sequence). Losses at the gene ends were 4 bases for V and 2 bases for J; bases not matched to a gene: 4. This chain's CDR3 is CASSKRGGNTEAFF. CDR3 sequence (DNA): TGTGCCAGTAGTAAGAGAGGGGGCAACACTGAAGCTTTCTTT.

CDR3 in amino acids: CASSRRDRTEAFF. CDR3 DNA: TGTGCCAGTAGTAGGAGGGATCGTACTGAAGCTTTCTTT. The chain combines TRBV19 with TRBJ1-1; D remains ambiguous. CDR1 LNHDA and CDR2 SQIVND come from the germline V gene (reference sequence). The CDR3 extends over 13 amino acids. The V and J ends lost 4 bases and 5 bases respectively, with 11 bases between them.

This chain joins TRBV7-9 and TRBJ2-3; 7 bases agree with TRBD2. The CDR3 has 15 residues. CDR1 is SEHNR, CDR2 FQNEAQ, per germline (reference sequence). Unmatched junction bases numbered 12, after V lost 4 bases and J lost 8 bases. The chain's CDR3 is CASSSSGIHRGTQYF. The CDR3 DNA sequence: TGTGCCAGCAGCTCCAGCGGGATACACCGAGGTACGCAGTATTTT.

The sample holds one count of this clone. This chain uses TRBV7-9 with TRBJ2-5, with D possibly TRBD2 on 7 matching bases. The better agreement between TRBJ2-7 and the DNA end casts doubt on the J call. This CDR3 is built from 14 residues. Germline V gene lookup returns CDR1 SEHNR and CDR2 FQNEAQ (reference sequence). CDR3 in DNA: TGTGCCAGCAGCTTAACCGGGGGGCCACACGAGCAGTACTTC. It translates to CASSLTGGPHEQYF.

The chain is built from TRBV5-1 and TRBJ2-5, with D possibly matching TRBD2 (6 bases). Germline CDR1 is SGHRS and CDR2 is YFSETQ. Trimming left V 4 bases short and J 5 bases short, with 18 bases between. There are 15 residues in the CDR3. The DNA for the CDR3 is TGCGCCAGCAGCCCCCCCGGACCCGGGACTGAGACCCAGTACTTC. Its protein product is CASSPPGPGTETQYF.

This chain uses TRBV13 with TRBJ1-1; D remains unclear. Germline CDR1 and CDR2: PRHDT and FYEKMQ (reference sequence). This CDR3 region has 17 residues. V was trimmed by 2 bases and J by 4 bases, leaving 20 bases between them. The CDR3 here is CASSLLGRYGPGTEAFF. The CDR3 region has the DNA TGTGCCAGCAGCTTACTAGGGAGATATGGTCCAGGCACTGAAGCTTTCTTT. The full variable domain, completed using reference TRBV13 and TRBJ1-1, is AAGVIQSPRHLIKEKRETATLKCYPIPRHDTVYWYQQGPGQDPQFLISFYEKMQSDKGSIPDRFSAQQFSDYHSELNMSSLELGDSALYFCASSLLGRYGPGTEAFFGQGTRLTVV.

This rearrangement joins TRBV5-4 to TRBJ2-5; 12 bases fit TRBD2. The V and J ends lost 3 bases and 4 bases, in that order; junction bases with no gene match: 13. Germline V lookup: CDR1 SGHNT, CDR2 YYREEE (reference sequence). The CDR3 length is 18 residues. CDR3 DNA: TGTGCCAGCAGCTCCGTACTAGCGGGGGGACTCCGGGGAGAGACCCAGTACTTC. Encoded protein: CASSSVLAGGLRGETQYF.

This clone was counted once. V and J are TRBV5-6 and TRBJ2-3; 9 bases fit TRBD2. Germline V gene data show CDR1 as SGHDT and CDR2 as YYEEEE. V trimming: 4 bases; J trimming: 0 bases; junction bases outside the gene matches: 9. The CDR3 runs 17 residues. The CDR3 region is CASSPGLAEPSTDTQYF. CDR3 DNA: TGTGCCAGCAGCCCGGGACTAGCAGAACCTAGCACAGATACGCAGTATTTT. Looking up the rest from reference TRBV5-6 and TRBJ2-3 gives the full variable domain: DAGVTQSPTHLIKTRGQQVTLRCSPKSGHDTVSWYQQALGQGPQFIFQYYEEEERQRGNFPDRFSGHQFPNYSSELNVNALLLGDSALYLCASSPGLAEPSTDTQYFGPGTRLTVL.

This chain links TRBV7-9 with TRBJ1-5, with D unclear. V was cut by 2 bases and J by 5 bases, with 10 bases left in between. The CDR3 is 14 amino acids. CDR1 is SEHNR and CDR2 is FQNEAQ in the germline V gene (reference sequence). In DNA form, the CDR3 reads TGTGCCAGCAGCTTATCAGGACTGGATCAGCCCCAGCATTTT. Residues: CASSLSGLDQPQHF.

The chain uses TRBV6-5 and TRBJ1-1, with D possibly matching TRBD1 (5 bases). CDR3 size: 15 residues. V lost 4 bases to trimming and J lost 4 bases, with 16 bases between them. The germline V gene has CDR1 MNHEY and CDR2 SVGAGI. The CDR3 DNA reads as TGTGCCAGCAGTTCCCTTCAGGGCGTCGGCACTGAAGCTTTCTTT. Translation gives CASSSLQGVGTEAFF.

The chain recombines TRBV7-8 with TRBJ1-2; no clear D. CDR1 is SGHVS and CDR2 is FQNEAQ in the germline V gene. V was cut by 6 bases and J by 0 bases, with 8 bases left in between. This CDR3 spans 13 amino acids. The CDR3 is CASRGTANYGYTF. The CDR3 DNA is TGTGCCAGCAGGGGAACAGCTAACTATGGCTACACCTTC.

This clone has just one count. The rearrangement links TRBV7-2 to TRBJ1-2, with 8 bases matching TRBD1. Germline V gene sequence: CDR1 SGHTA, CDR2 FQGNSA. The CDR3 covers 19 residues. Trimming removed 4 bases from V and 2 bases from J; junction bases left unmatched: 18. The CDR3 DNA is TGTGCCAGCAGCTCGCTACCCAGGACAGGGATCTCTGAGAACTATGGCTACACCTTC. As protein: CASSSLPRTGISENYGYTF.

CDR3 sequence (DNA): TGTGCCAGCAGTTTTGGTGTGGATGAGATGTTTAGCAATCAGCCCCAGCATTTT. It translates to CASSFGVDEMFSNQPQHF. The chain joins TRBV27 to TRBJ1-5; no clear D gene. The CDR3 runs 18 residues. The V end lost 3 bases, the J end lost 0 bases, and 18 bases lay between the germline ends. The germline V gene has CDR1 MNHEY and CDR2 SMNVEV (reference sequence).

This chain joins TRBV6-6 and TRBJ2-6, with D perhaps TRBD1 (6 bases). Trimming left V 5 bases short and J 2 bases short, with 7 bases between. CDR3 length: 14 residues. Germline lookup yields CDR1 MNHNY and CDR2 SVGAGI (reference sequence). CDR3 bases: TGTGCCAGCAGTCACAGGGCTGGGGCCAACGTCCTGACTTTC. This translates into CASSHRAGANVLTF.

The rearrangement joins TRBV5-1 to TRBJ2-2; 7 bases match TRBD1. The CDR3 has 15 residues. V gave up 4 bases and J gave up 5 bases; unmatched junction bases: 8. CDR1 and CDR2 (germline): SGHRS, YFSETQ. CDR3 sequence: CASSMDRPATGELFF. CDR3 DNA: TGCGCCAGCAGCATGGACAGGCCCGCGACCGGGGAGCTGTTTTTT.

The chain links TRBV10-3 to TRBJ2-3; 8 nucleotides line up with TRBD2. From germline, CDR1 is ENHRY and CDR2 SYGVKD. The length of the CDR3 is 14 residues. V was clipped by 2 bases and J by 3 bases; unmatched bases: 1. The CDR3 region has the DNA TGTGCCATCAGTGAGCGGGAGGGGACAGATACGCAGTATTTT. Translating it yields CAISEREGTDTQYF.

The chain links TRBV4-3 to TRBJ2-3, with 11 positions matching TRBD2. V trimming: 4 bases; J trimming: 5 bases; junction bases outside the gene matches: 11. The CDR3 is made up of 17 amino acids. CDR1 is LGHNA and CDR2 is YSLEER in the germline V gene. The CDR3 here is CASSRSPGLAEQDTQYF. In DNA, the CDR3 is TGCGCCAGCAGCCGATCGCCGGGACTAGCGGAACAAGATACGCAGTATTTT.

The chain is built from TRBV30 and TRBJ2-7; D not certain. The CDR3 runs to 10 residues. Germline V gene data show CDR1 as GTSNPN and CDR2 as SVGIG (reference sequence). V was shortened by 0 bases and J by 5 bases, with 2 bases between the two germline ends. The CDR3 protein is CAWSVHEQYV. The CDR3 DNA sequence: TGTGCCTGGAGTGTACACGAGCAGTACGTC.

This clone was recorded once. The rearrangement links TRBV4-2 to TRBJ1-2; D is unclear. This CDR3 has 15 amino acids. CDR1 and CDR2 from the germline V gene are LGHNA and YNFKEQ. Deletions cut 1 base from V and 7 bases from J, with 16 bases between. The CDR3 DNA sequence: TGTGCCAGCAGCCAAGCCGGGTCCAAAGAACTTGGCTACACCTTC. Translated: CASSQAGSKELGYTF.

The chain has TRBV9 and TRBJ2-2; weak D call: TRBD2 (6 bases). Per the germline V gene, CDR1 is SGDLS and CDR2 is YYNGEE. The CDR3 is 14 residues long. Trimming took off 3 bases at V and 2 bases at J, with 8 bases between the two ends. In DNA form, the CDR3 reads TGTGCCAGCAGCGGGACTAAAAACACCGGGGAGCTGTTTTTT. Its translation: CASSGTKNTGELFF.

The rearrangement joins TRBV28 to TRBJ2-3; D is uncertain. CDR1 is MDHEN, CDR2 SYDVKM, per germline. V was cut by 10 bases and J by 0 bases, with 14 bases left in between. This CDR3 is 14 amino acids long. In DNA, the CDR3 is TGTGCCACGTACGGATCCCGAAGCACAGATACGCAGTATTTT. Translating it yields CATYGSRSTDTQYF.

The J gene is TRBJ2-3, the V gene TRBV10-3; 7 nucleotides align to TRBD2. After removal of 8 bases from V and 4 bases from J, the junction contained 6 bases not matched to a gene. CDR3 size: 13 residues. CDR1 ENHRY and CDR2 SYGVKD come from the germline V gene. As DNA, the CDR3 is TGTGCCATCGGGAGGGTCGGTCCAGATACGCAGTATTTT. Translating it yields CAIGRVGPDTQYF.

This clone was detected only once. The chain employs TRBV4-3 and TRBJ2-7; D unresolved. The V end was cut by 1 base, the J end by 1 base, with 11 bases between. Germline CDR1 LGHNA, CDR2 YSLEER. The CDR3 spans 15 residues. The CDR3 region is CASSQGATPSYEQYF. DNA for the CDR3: TGCGCCAGCAGCCAAGGGGCAACGCCGTCCTACGAGCAGTACTTC.

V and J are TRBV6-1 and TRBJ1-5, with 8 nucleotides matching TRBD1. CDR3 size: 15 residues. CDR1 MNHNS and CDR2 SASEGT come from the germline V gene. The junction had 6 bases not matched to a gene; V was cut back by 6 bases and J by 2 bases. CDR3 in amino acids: CASRATGGGNQPQHF. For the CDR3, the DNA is TGTGCCAGCAGAGCCACAGGGGGAGGCAATCAGCCCCAGCATTTT.

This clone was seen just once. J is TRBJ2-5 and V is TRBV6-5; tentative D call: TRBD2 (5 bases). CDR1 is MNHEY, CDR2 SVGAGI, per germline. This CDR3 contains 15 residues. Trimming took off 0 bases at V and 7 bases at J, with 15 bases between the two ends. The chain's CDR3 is CASSYSMGVLGTQYF. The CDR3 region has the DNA TGTGCCAGCAGTTACTCGATGGGAGTACTCGGGACCCAGTACTTC.

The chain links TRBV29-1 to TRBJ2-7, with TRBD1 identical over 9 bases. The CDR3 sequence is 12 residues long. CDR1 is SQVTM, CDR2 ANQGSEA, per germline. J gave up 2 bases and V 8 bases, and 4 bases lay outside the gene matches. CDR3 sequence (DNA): TGCAGCTTCCGACAGGGGGCCTACGAGCAGTACTTC. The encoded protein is CSFRQGAYEQYF.

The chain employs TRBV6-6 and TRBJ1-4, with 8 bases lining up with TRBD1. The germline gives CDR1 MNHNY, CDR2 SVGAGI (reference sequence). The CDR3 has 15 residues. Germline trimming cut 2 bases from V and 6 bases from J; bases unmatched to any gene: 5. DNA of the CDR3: TGTGCCAGCAGTTACCCCGGACAGGGAGATGAAAAACTGTTTTTT. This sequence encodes CASSYPGQGDEKLFF.